This TCR beta chain was recorded in a study of cytomegalovirus exposure and HLA in healthy donors. Study results and limitations: Most of the TCR beta V segments (in an earlier analysis) were productive either about 87% or about 30% of the time. Several of the most significant clusters appeared linked to common viral pathogens, based on a later analysis.

This clone has just a few counts. Its antigen remains unidentified. The primer mix had 60 Vbeta and 13 Jbeta primers. As originally analysed: Later, an analysis found about 83 million unique TCR beta chains, and around 12 million of these were shared. The assay was immunoSEQ multiplex PCR, and TCRdb's table has in-frame clones only and misses some. V and J calls and clone size are copied from that table; D and trimming were computed from the DNA. The data show around 64,000 clones, 74% seen once. V was cut by 0 bases and J by 0 bases, with 8 bases left in between. Germline V lookup: CDR1 LGHNA, CDR2 YSLEER. The CDR3 is made up of 15 amino acids.

The chain has TRBV4-3 and TRBJ1-1, with D uncertain. Sequenced material: PBMCs. This sequence was found in a woman in her 30s in good health and CMV-seropositive. The CDR3 protein is CASSQEAGLNTEAFF. The CDR3 DNA is TGCGCCAGCAGCCAAGAAGCGGGATTGAACACTGAAGCTTTCTTT.